A single sample is the source of the 21 T cell receptor beta chains below, sequenced in a study of blood T cell repertoires in COVID-19. Profiling relied on immunoSEQ multiplex PCR, and the TCRdb table lists in-frame clones only, not all of them. The profile covers under 100,000 clones, with around 82% appearing a single time and about 15% taken by the ten largest. Sample: peripheral blood. The receptor source for this set is a woman aged 55 to 70 with acute or convalescent COVID-19.

This clone was observed once. The CDR3 coding sequence is TGCGCCAGCAGCCTCACAGGGGTCCAAGAGACCCAGTACTTC. Protein product: CASSLTGVQETQYF. The V gene is TRBV10-2, the J gene TRBJ2-5; 7 nucleotides align to TRBD1. The germline gives CDR1 WSHSY, CDR2 SAAADI. The CDR3 sequence is 14 residues long. V was pared by 6 bases and J by 1 base, with 5 bases of the junction left unmatched.

The CDR3 nucleotides read TGTGCCAGCAGTACCCGACAGGGGGCGAATCAGCCCCAGCATTTT. Its protein product is CASSTRQGANQPQHF. The chain combines TRBV28 with TRBJ1-5; 10 bases are shared with TRBD1. CDR3 size: 15 residues. The V segment lost 5 bases and the J segment 4 bases; nucleotides outside the gene matches: 5. The germline V gene encodes CDR1 MDHEN and CDR2 SYDVKM. Full variable domain (remainder filled in from reference TRBV28 and TRBJ1-5): DVKVTQSSRYLVKRTGEKVFLECVQDMDHENMFWYRQDPGLGLRLIYFSYDVKMKEKGDIPEGYSVSREKKERFSLILESASTNQTSMYLCASSTRQGANQPQHFGDGTRLSIL.

Here the CDR3 DNA reads TGTGCCAGCAGCGTAGCGGACAGGGGTGAAGCTTTCTTT. This codes for CASSVADRGEAFF. V gene TRBV9 combines with J gene TRBJ1-1; TRBD1 matches 9 bases. The CDR3 runs to 13 residues. Germline V gene sequence: CDR1 SGDLS, CDR2 YYNGEE. The ends lost 0 bases at V and 7 bases at J; junction bases unmatched: 1.

The genes are TRBV5-6 and TRBJ2-5; D may be TRBD1 (5 bases). Trimming removed 4 bases from V and 5 bases from J, with 12 bases in between. Germline V CDR1 and CDR2: SGHDT, YYEEEE. CDR3 size: 13 residues. CDR3: CASSPQVEETQYF. The CDR3 DNA sequence: TGTGCCAGCAGCCCACAGGTGGAGGAGACCCAGTACTTC. Using reference TRBV5-6 and TRBJ2-5 for the parts outside the CDR3, the full variable domain is DAGVTQSPTHLIKTRGQQVTLRCSPKSGHDTVSWYQQALGQGPQFIFQYYEEEERQRGNFPDRFSGHQFPNYSSELNVNALLLGDSALYLCASSPQVEETQYFGPGTRLLVL.

V gene TRBV19 combines with J gene TRBJ1-4, with 7 bases that match TRBD1. This CDR3 is 13 amino acids long. V dropped 9 bases and J dropped 8; count of bases not matched to a gene: 9. Germline CDR1 and CDR2: LNHDA and SQIVND (reference sequence). CDR3 sequence: CASRDSGREKLFF. The CDR3 DNA reads as TGTGCCAGCCGGGACAGTGGACGGGAAAAACTGTTTTTT.

The sample holds a few counts of this clone. The V and J genes are TRBV5-6 and TRBJ1-1, with D maybe TRBD1 (5 bases). Germline V CDR1 and CDR2: SGHDT, YYEEEE. The CDR3 sequence is 15 residues long. V lost 2 bases and J lost 0, with 11 bases in between. The CDR3 is CASSFFSRVNTEAFF. As DNA, the CDR3 is TGTGCCAGCAGCTTTTTCTCCAGGGTGAACACTGAAGCTTTCTTT.

This rearrangement joins TRBV6-5 to TRBJ1-2, with 8 bases fitting TRBD1. Germline V gene lookup returns CDR1 MNHEY and CDR2 SVGAGI. The CDR3 extends over 15 amino acids. Losses at the gene ends were 7 bases for V and 4 bases for J; bases not matched to a gene: 11. Written as DNA, the CDR3 is TGTGCCAGCACCAAAGGACAGGGACTTCCCTATGGCTACACCTTC. It is translated as CASTKGQGLPYGYTF.

The chain is built from TRBV7-2 and TRBJ2-7; D possibly corresponds to TRBD2 (6 bases). CDR3 length equals 15 residues. The V gene lost 5 bases and the J gene lost 3 bases, with 17 bases spanning the gap. The germline gives CDR1 SGHTA, CDR2 FQGNSA. The CDR3 sequence is CASSDTPGLNYEQYF. CDR3 DNA: TGTGCCAGCAGCGACACGCCGGGACTCAACTACGAGCAGTACTTC.

V gene TRBV29-1 combines with J gene TRBJ1-1, with 7 nucleotides matching TRBD1. Germline V lookup: CDR1 SQVTM, CDR2 ANQGSEA. The trim removed 5 bases at V and 4 bases at J, leaving 13 bases unmatched. This CDR3 has 15 residues. CDR3 region: CSVHPTGRTSTEAFF. CDR3 in DNA: TGCAGCGTTCACCCGACAGGGAGGACGAGCACTGAAGCTTTCTTT.

Only one count was recorded for this clone. The V gene is TRBV30, the J gene TRBJ1-2; no firm D call. Trimming left V 4 bases short and J 1 base short, with 7 bases between. CDR1 is GTSNPN and CDR2 is SVGIG in the germline V gene (reference sequence). CDR3 length: 12 amino acids. The CDR3 loop reads CAWIRGNYGYTF. The CDR3 DNA reads as TGTGCCTGGATTCGGGGTAACTATGGCTACACCTTC.

The gene calls are TRBV7-2 and TRBJ2-3, with D hard to call. Deletions cut 2 bases from V and 5 bases from J, with 2 bases between. The germline CDR1 and CDR2 sequences are SGHTA and FQGNSA. The CDR3 totals 11 residues. The CDR3 sequence: CASSLLDTQYF. CDR3 nucleotide sequence: TGTGCCAGCAGCTTACTAGATACGCAGTATTTT.

Turning to this clone: Other DNA sequences in the same sample also yield this CDR3. The chain joins TRBV29-1 to TRBJ2-2; D may be TRBD1 (6 bases). CDR3 length: 13 amino acids. CDR1 is SQVTM, CDR2 ANQGSEA, per germline. V was pared by 3 bases and J by 2 bases, with 7 bases between. Written as DNA, the CDR3 is TGCAGCGTTGACAGGGGTAACACCGGGGAGCTGTTTTTT. Its translation: CSVDRGNTGELFF.

The CDR3 nucleotides read TGTGCCAGCAGCTTAAAAGCGAGGGAGTTCTTC. Encoded protein: CASSLKAREFF. V is TRBV7-9 and J is TRBJ2-1; D may be TRBD2 (5 bases). The CDR3 covers 11 residues. Trimming pared 2 bases from V and 14 bases from J, leaving 10 bases between. CDR1 and CDR2 (germline): SEHNR, FQNEAQ (reference sequence).

The J gene is TRBJ2-7, the V gene TRBV18; D is possibly TRBD2 (6 bases). This CDR3 contains 13 residues. V was shortened by 1 base and J by 6 bases, with 10 bases between the two germline ends. Germline assignment: CDR1 KGHSH and CDR2 LQKENI. The CDR3 reads CASSPLGGTEQYF. CDR3 DNA sequence: TGTGCCAGCTCACCACTTGGGGGGACCGAGCAGTACTTC. Full variable domain (outside the CDR3, taken from reference TRBV18 and TRBJ2-7): NAGVMQNPRHLVRRRGQEARLRCSPMKGHSHVYWYRQLPEEGLKFMVYLQKENIIDESGMPKERFSAEFPKEGPSILRIQQVVRGDSAAYFCASSPLGGTEQYFGPGTRLTVT.

The chain has TRBV24-1 and TRBJ2-7, with TRBD1 matching over 7 bases. Germline V gene lookup returns CDR1 KGHDR and CDR2 SFDVKD. Germline trimming cut 1 base from V and 3 bases from J; bases unmatched to any gene: 29. The CDR3 has 23 amino acids. For the CDR3, the DNA is TGTGCCACCAGTGATTTTATTTATTTAATCGTGTACCGGGACAGACAAAATTGCTACGAGCAGTACTTC. Its translation is CATSDFIYLIVYRDRQNCYEQYF.

The J gene is TRBJ1-2, the V gene TRBV5-5, with 9 bases that match TRBD1. The germline CDR1 and CDR2 sequences are SGHKS and YYEKEE (reference sequence). Trimming removed 2 bases from V and 8 bases from J; junction bases left unmatched: 10. This CDR3 spans 15 amino acids. The CDR3 sequence is CASSLDAGQGKGYTF. CDR3 sequence (DNA): TGTGCCAGCAGCTTAGACGCGGGACAGGGAAAAGGCTACACCTTC. Complete variable domain (other parts from reference TRBV5-5 and TRBJ1-2): DAGVTQSPTHLIKTRGQQVTLRCSPISGHKSVSWYQQVLGQGPQFIFQYYEKEERGRGNFPDRFSARQFPNYSSELNVNALLLGDSALYLCASSLDAGQGKGYTFGSGTRLTVV.

CDR3 bases: TGCGCCAGCAGCGACACTAGCGGGGGGGCCGGGACGCAGTATTTT. As protein: CASSDTSGGAGTQYF. V and J are TRBV5-1 and TRBJ2-3; 13 nucleotides match TRBD2. Germline values: CDR1 SGHRS, CDR2 YFSETQ. Trimming took 4 bases from V and 9 from J; bases not matched to a gene: 8. The CDR3 covers 15 residues.

The chain has TRBV19 and TRBJ1-5; the match to TRBD1 covers 8 bases. Germline values: CDR1 LNHDA, CDR2 SQIVND (reference sequence). This CDR3 comprises 18 residues. J was trimmed by 0 bases and V by 6 bases; bases with no gene match: 13. The CDR3 loop reads CASRKGQVRLDSNQPQHF. In DNA, the CDR3 is TGTGCCAGTAGGAAGGGACAGGTACGTCTCGATAGCAATCAGCCCCAGCATTTT.

V and J are TRBV13 and TRBJ1-2; D may be TRBD1 (6 bases). The V end lost 2 bases, the J end lost 13 bases, and 11 bases lay between the germline ends. The CDR3 extends over 11 amino acids. Germline-derived CDR1 and CDR2 are PRHDT and FYEKMQ (reference sequence). The DNA for the CDR3 is TGTGCCAGCAGCTTACGGGGGGCTGGCACCTTC. This sequence encodes CASSLRGAGTF.

The genes are TRBV15 and TRBJ2-7; D gene uncertain. Germline CDR1 and CDR2: LNHNV and YYDKDF (reference sequence). V gave up 0 bases and J gave up 6 bases, with 6 bases separating them. CDR3 length: 12 residues. The CDR3, as DNA: TGTGCCACCAGCAGAGATACGGGCGAGCAGTACTTC. Translation: CATSRDTGEQYF.

This chain connects TRBV10-1 to TRBJ2-7; D remains unclear. Trimming pared 2 bases from V and 2 bases from J, leaving 10 bases between. The CDR3 totals 14 residues. Per germline, CDR1 WNHNN and CDR2 SYGVQD (reference sequence). CDR3 loop: CASSENVVAYEQYF. The CDR3 nucleotides are TGCGCCAGCAGTGAGAATGTGGTAGCCTACGAGCAGTACTTC.